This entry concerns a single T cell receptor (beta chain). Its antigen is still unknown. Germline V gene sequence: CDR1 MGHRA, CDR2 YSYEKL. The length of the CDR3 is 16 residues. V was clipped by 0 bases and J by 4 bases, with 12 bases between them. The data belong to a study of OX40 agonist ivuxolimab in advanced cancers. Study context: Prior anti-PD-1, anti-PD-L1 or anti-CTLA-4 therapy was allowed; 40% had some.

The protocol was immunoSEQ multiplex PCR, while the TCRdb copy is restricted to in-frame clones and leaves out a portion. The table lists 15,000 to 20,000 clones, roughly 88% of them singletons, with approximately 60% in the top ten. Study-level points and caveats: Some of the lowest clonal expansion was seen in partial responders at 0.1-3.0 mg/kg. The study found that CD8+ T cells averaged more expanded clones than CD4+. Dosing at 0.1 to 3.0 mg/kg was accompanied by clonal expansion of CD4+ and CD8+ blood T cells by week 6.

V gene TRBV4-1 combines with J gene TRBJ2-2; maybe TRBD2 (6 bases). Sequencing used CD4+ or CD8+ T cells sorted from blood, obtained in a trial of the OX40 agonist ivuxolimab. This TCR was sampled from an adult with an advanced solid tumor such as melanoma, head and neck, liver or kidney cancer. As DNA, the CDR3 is TGCGCCAGCAGCCAAGAAGGAGGGCTCGGCACCGGGGAGCTGTTTTTT. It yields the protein CASSQEGGLGTGELFF.